These 5 T cell receptor beta chains originate from one sample sequenced in a study of cytotoxic CD8 clonotypes in ibrutinib-treated CLL (dated by TCRdb to 2020 to 2023). The library relied on the immunoSEQ multiplex PCR assay. TCRdb mirrors the immuneACCESS table, restricted to in-frame sequences. Some clones are absent from its copies; in checked studies, under half trace to an unresolved V gene, and the reason for the others is unknown. This sample comprises 35,000 or so clones, approximately 69% of them detected only once. The top ten clones comprise 28% of the sample. The material sequenced was PBMCs, taken before ibrutinib treatment. Receptors were obtained from a human donor with chronic lymphocytic leukemia.

Regarding this clone: One end of the junction is discordant with germline, which a read error may explain. This chain connects TRBV7-7 to TRBJ2-7; TRBD1 matches at 9 bases. CDR1 and CDR2 from the germline V gene are SSHAT and FNYEAQ (reference sequence). The CDR3 consists of 13 residues. CDR3 amino acids: CASSPGQGYEQYF. The CDR3, as DNA: TGTGCTAGCAGCCCAGGACAGGGGTACGAGCAGTACTTC.

The rearrangement joins TRBV11-2 to TRBJ1-1; TRBD1 might be the D (5 bases). V was trimmed by 5 bases and J by 0 bases, leaving 13 bases between them. The CDR3 length is 15 residues. The V gene's germline CDR1 is SGHAT and CDR2 FQNNGV. CDR3 in amino acids: CASSPSTELNTEAFF. The DNA for the CDR3 is TGTGCCAGCAGCCCCTCGACAGAACTGAACACTGAAGCTTTCTTT.

The V gene is TRBV6-4, the J gene TRBJ1-2, with 8 bases aligning to TRBD1. CDR1 MRHNA and CDR2 SNTAGT come from the germline V gene. The CDR3 contains 15 residues. V was clipped by 2 bases and J by 8 bases; unmatched bases: 10. The CDR3 here is CASSDAGQVPQGYTF. CDR3 DNA: TGTGCCAGCAGTGACGCGGGACAGGTCCCCCAGGGCTACACCTTC.

The V call is TRBV28, the J call TRBJ2-7; unclear D gene. The CDR3 spans 8 residues. Trimming removed 10 bases at V and 2 bases at J, with 0 bases between. Germline CDR1 and CDR2: MDHEN and SYDVKM. This CDR3 reads CATYEQYF. CDR3 sequence (DNA): TGTGCCACCTACGAGCAGTACTTC.

This chain uses TRBV28 with TRBJ1-4; perhaps TRBD1 as D (5 bases). The CDR3 covers 15 residues. Germline V lookup: CDR1 MDHEN, CDR2 SYDVKM. Trimming stripped 5 bases from V and 6 bases from J, with 16 bases between. CDR3 sequence: CASSAPGTQDEKLFF. The CDR3 DNA follows: TGTGCCAGCAGTGCCCCCGGGACCCAGGATGAAAAACTGTTTTTT.